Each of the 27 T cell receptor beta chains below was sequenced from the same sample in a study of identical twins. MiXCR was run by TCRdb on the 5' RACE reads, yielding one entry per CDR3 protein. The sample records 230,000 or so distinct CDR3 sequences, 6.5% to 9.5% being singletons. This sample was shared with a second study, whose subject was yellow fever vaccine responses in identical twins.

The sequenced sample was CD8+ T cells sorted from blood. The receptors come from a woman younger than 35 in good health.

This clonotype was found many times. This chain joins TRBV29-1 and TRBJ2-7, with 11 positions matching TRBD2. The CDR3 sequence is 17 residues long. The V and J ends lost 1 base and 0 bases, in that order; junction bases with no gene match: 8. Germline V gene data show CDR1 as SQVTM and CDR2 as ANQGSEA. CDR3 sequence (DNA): TGCAGCGTTGAAGGTCTAGCGGGGGGTCGCTACTCCTACGAGCAGTACTTC. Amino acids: CSVEGLAGGRYSYEQYF.

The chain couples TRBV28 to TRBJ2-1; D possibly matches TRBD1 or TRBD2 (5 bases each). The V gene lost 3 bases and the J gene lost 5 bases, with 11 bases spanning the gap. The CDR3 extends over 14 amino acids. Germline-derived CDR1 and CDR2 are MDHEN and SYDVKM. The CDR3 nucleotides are TGTGCCAGCAGTTTTACGGGGCAGAACAATGAGCAGTTCTTC. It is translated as CASSFTGQNNEQFF. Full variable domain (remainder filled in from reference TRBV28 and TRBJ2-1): DVKVTQSSRYLVKRTGEKVFLECVQDMDHENMFWYRQDPGLGLRLIYFSYDVKMKEKGDIPEGYSVSREKKERFSLILESASTNQTSMYLCASSFTGQNNEQFFGPGTRLTVL.

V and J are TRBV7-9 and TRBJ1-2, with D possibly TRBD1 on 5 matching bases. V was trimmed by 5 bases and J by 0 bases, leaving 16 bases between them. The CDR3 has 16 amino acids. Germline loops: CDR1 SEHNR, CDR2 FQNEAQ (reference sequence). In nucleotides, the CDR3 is TGTGCCAGCAGCCCGCCCCCGGGACGGACTAACTATGGCTACACCTTC. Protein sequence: CASSPPPGRTNYGYTF.

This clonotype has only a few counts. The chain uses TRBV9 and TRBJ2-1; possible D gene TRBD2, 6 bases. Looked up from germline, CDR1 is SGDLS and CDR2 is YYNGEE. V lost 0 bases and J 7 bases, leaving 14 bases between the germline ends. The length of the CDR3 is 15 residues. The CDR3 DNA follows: TGTGCCAGCAGCGTAGGGGGGGTTGGTGCGAATGAGCAGTTCTTC. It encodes CASSVGGVGANEQFF.

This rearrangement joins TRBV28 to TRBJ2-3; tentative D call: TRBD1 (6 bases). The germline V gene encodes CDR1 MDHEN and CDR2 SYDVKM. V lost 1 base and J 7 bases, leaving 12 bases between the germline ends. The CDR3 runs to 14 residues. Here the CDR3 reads CASSLLAGANTQYF. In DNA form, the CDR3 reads TGTGCCAGCAGTTTATTAGCAGGGGCTAATACGCAGTATTTT.

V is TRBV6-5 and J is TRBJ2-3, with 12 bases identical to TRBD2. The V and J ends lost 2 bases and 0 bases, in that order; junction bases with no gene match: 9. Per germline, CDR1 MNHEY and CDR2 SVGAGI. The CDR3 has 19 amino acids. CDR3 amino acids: CASSYDFELAGGSTDTQYF. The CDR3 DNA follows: TGTGCCAGCAGTTACGATTTTGAGCTAGCGGGGGGGAGCACAGATACGCAGTATTTT.

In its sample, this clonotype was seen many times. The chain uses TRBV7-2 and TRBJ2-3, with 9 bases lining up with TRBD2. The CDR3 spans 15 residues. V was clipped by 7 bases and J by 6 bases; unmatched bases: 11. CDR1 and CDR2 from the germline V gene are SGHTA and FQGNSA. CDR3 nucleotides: TGTGCCAGCACCCTCGGGACTAGCAGTCAGGATACGCAGTATTTT. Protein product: CASTLGTSSQDTQYF. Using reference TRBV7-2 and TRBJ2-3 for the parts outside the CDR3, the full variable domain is GAGVSQSPSNKVTEKGKDVELRCDPISGHTALYWYRQSLGQGLEFLIYFQGNSAPDKSGLPSDRFSAERTGGSVSTLTIQRTQQEDSAVYLCASTLGTSSQDTQYFGPGTRLTVL.

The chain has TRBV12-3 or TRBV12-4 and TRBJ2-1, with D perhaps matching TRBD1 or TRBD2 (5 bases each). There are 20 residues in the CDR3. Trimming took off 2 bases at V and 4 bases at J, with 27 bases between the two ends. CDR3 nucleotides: TGTGCCAGCAGTTTATGGGACGGTGAAGGCTTTTTTCGCCGTTACAATGAGCAGTTCTTC. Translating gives CASSLWDGEGFFRRYNEQFF.

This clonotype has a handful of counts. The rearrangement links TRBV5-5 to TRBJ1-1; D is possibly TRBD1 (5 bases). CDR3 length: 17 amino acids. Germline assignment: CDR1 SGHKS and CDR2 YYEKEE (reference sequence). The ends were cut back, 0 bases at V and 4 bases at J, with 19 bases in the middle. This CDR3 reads CASSLVGKLRDGTEAFF. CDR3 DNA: TGTGCCAGCAGCTTGGTGGGAAAACTCAGGGACGGCACTGAAGCTTTCTTT.

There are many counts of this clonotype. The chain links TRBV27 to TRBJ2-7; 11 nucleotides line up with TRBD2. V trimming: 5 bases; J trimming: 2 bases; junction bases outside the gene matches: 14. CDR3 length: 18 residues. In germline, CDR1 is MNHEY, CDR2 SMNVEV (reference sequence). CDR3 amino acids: CASSLRDGSGRVTYEQYF. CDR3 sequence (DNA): TGTGCCAGCAGTCTACGGGATGGTAGCGGGAGGGTAACCTACGAGCAGTACTTC.

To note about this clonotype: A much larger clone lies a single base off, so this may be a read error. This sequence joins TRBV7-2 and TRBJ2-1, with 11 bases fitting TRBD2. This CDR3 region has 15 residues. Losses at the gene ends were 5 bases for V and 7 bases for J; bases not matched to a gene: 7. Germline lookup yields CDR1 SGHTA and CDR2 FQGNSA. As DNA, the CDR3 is TGTGCCAGCAGCATGGGACTAGCGGTAGGGAATGAGCAGTTCTTC. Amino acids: CASSMGLAVGNEQFF.

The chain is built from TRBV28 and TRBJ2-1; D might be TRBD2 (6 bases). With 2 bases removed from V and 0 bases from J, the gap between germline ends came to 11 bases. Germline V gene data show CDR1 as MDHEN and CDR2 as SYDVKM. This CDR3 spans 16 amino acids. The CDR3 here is CASSLRAGISYNEQFF. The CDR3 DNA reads TGTGCCAGCAGTTTAAGGGCGGGGATCTCCTACAATGAGCAGTTCTTC.

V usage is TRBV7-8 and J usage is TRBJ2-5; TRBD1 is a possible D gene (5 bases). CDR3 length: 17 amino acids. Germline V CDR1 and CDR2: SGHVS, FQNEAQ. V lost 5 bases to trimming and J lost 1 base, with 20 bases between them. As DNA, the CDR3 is TGTGCCAGCAGCCTCCCCAGGGTCCGGGTACTCCAAGAGACCCAGTACTTC. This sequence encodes CASSLPRVRVLQETQYF.

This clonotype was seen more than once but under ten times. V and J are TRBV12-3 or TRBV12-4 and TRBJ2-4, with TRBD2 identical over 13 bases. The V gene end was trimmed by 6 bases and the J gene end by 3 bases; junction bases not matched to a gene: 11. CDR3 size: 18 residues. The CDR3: CASSSGLAGPTNKNIQYF. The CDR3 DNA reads TGTGCCAGCAGCTCGGGACTAGCGGGACCTACCAACAAAAACATTCAGTACTTC.

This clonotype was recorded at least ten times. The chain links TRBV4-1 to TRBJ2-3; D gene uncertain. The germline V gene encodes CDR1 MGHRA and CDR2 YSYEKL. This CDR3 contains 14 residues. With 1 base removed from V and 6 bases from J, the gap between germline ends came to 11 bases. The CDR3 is CASSQVLSSDTQYF. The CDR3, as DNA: TGCGCCAGCAGCCAAGTTCTATCCTCCGATACGCAGTATTTT.

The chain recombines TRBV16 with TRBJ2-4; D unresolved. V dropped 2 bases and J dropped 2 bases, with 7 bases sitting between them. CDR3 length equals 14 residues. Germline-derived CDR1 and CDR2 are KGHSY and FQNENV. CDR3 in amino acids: CASSQTDPKNIQYF. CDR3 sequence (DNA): TGTGCCAGCAGCCAAACCGACCCCAAAAACATTCAGTACTTC.

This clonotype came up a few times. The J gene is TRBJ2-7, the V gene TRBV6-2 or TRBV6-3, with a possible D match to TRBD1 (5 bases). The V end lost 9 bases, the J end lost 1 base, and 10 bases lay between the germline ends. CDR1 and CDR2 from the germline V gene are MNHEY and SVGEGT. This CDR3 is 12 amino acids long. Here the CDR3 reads CASIDSSYEQYF. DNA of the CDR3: TGTGCCAGTATTGACAGTTCCTACGAGCAGTACTTC.

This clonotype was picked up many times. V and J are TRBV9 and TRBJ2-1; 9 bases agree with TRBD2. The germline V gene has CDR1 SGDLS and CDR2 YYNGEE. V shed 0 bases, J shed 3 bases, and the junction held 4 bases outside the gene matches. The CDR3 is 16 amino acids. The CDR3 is CASSVGAAGGYNEQFF. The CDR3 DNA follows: TGTGCCAGCAGCGTAGGGGCAGCGGGGGGCTACAATGAGCAGTTCTTC. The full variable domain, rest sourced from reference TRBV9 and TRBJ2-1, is DSGVTQTPKHLITATGQRVTLRCSPRSGDLSVYWYQQSLDQGLQFLIQYYNGEERAKGNILERFSAQQFPDLHSELNLSSLELGDSALYFCASSVGAAGGYNEQFFGPGTRLTVL.

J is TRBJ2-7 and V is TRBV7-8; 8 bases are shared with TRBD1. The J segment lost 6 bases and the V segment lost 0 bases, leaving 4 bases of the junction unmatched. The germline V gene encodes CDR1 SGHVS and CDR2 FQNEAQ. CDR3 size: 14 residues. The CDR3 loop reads CASSLAGQGIEQYF. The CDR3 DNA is TGTGCCAGCAGCTTAGCAGGACAGGGTATCGAGCAGTACTTC.

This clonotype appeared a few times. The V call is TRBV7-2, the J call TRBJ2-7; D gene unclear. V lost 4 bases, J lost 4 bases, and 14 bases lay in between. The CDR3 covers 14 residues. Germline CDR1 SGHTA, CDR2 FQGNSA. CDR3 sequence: CASSSTSHLYEQYF. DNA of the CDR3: TGTGCCAGCAGCTCAACTTCCCACCTTTACGAGCAGTACTTC.

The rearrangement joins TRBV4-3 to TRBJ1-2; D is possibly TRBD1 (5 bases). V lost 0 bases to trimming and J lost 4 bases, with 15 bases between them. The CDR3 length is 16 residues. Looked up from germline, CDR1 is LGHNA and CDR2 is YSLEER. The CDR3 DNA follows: TGCGCCAGCAGCCAAGATCAAGGGGTTTTGGGCTATGGCTACACCTTC. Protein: CASSQDQGVLGYGYTF.

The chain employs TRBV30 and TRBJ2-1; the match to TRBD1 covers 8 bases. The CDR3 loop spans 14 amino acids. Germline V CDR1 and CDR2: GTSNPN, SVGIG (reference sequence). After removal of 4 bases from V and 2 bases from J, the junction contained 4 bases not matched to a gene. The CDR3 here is CAWKQGDTYNEQFF. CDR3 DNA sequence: TGTGCCTGGAAACAGGGGGACACCTACAATGAGCAGTTCTTC.

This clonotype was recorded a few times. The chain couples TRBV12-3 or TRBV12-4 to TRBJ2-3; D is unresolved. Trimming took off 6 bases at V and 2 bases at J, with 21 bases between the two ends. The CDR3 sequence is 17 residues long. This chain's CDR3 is CASRTLLGPSPTDTQYF. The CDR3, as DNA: TGTGCCAGCAGAACCCTCCTAGGGCCCTCCCCCACAGATACGCAGTATTTT.

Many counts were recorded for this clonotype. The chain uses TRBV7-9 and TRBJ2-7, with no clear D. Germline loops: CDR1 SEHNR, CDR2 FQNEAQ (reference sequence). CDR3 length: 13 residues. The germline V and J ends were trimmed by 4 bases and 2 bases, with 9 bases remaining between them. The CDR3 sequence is CASSSLKPYEQYF. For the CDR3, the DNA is TGTGCCAGCAGCTCTTTAAAGCCCTACGAGCAGTACTTC.

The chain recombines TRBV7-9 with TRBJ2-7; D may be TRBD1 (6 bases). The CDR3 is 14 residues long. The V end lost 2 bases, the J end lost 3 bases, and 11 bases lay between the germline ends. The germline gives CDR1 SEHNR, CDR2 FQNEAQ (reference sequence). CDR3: CASSLPGHLYEQYF. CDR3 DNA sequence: TGTGCCAGCAGCTTACCGGGACACCTCTACGAGCAGTACTTC. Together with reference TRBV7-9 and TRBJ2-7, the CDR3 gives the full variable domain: DTGVSQNPRHKITKRGQNVTFRCDPISEHNRLYWYRQTLGQGPEFLTYFQNEAQLEKSRLLSDRFSAERPKGSFSTLEIQRTEQGDSAMYLCASSLPGHLYEQYFGPGTRLTVT.

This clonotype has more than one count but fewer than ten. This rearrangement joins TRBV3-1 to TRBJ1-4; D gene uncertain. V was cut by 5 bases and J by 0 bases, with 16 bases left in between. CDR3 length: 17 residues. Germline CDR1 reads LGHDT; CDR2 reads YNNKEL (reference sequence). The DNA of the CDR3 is TGTGCCAGCAGCGCTCCGGTAGACGGATCAACTAATGAAAAACTGTTTTTT. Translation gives CASSAPVDGSTNEKLFF. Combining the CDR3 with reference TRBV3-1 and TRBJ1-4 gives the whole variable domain DTAVSQTPKYLVTQMGNDKSIKCEQNLGHDTMYWYKQDSKKFLKIMFSYNNKELIINETVPNRFSPKSPDKAHLNLHINSLELGDSAVYFCASSAPVDGSTNEKLFFGSGTQLSVL.

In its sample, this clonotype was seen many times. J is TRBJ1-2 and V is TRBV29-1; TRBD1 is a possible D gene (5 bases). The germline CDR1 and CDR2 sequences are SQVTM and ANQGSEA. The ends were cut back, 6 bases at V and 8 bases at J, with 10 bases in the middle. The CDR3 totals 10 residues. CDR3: CSVIRDGYTF. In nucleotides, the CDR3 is TGCAGCGTCATCAGGGACGGCTACACCTTC. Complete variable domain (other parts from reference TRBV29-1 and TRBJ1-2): SAVISQKPSRDICQRGTSLTIQCQVDSQVTMMFWYRQQPGQSLTLIATANQGSEATYESGFVIDKFPISRPNLTFSTLTVSNMSPEDSSIYLCSVIRDGYTFGSGTRLTVV.